The next 10 T cell receptor beta chains were all read from a single sample in a study of a mutant IDH1 vaccine in newly diagnosed glioma. The table came from immunoSEQ multiplex PCR; TCRdb's copy has only in-frame clones and leaves some out. The sample has 38,000 or so clones; roughly 80% are singletons. These TCRs' antigens remain unknown. Time point: week 11, during vaccination. With topical imiquimod, each dose of the vaccine consisted of 300 ug of mutant IDH1 20-mer peptide. The material sequenced was peripheral blood mononuclear cells (PBMCs), taken from a glioma patient whose treatment included an IDH1 peptide vaccine. These receptors were taken from a woman aged 25 to 45 with glioma. Some clones in this sample may be carry-over from other donors' samples.

J is TRBJ1-2 and V is TRBV6-6, with 8 bases aligning to TRBD1. CDR3 length equals 16 residues. V gave up 7 bases and J gave up 7 bases; unmatched junction bases: 17. Germline CDR1 MNHNY, CDR2 SVGAGI (reference sequence). CDR3 loop: CASTYVLTGEGFGYTF. As DNA, the CDR3 is TGTGCCAGCACCTACGTCCTGACAGGGGAGGGATTTGGCTACACCTTC.

The genes are TRBV5-1 and TRBJ1-1; TRBD1 might be the D (6 bases). V shed 3 bases and J shed 2 bases, with 14 bases lying between them. The CDR3 is made up of 15 amino acids. Per germline, CDR1 SGHRS and CDR2 YFSETQ. CDR3 in amino acids: CASSSFLQGNTEAFF. The CDR3 DNA follows: TGCGCCAGCAGCTCTTTTCTACAGGGTAACACTGAAGCTTTCTTT. The whole variable domain, remainder taken from reference TRBV5-1 and TRBJ1-1, is KAGVTQTPRYLIKTRGQQVTLSCSPISGHRSVSWYQQTPGQGLQFLFEYFSETQRNKGNFPGRFSGRQFSNSRSEMNVSTLELGDSALYLCASSSFLQGNTEAFFGQGTRLTVV.

This sequence joins TRBV28 and TRBJ1-1; 9 positions match TRBD1. This CDR3 spans 15 amino acids. The J segment lost 7 bases and the V segment lost 2 bases, leaving 8 bases of the junction unmatched. Germline V CDR1 and CDR2: MDHEN, SYDVKM. Written as DNA, the CDR3 is TGTGCCAGCAGTTTACCCCCGCGGGACAGGGATGAAGCTTTCTTT. Translation gives CASSLPPRDRDEAFF.

This chain connects TRBV6-5 to TRBJ1-1, with unresolved D. With 0 bases removed from V and 5 bases from J, the gap between germline ends came to 10 bases. The CDR3 has 14 amino acids. The germline V gene has CDR1 MNHEY and CDR2 SVGAGI. The DNA for the CDR3 is TGTGCCAGCAGTTACTCGAACCCGGGAACTGAAGCTTTCTTT. It translates to CASSYSNPGTEAFF.

The chain combines TRBV7-9 with TRBJ2-4, with D uncertain. CDR3 length equals 15 residues. Germline CDR1 is SEHNR and CDR2 is FQNEAQ (reference sequence). The V and J ends lost 1 base and 5 bases respectively, with 12 bases between them. The DNA of the CDR3 is TGTGCCAGCAGCTTAGGGGGTAGCCCCCAAAACATTCAGTACTTC. Translation gives CASSLGGSPQNIQYF.

The chain recombines TRBV7-2 with TRBJ2-3; tentatively, D is TRBD2 (5 bases). The germline V gene has CDR1 SGHTA and CDR2 FQGNSA. The ends were cut back, 1 base at V and 2 bases at J, with 16 bases in the middle. The CDR3 length is 17 residues. The CDR3 DNA follows: TGTGCCAGCAGCTTAGTTCAACTAGTGCCAACCACAGATACGCAGTATTTT. Protein: CASSLVQLVPTTDTQYF. Full variable domain (rest looked up from reference TRBV7-2 and TRBJ2-3): GAGVSQSPSNKVTEKGKDVELRCDPISGHTALYWYRQSLGQGLEFLIYFQGNSAPDKSGLPSDRFSAERTGGSVSTLTIQRTQQEDSAVYLCASSLVQLVPTTDTQYFGPGTRLTVL.

The chain joins TRBV9 to TRBJ2-3; D might be TRBD1 (5 bases). The V gene lost 4 bases and the J gene lost 2 bases, with 17 bases spanning the gap. The germline V gene encodes CDR1 SGDLS and CDR2 YYNGEE. CDR3 length equals 16 residues. The CDR3 DNA sequence: TGTGCCAGCAGCTCCTCTGGACACCTCAACACAGATACGCAGTATTTT. It is translated as CASSSSGHLNTDTQYF.

The rearrangement links TRBV5-6 to TRBJ2-1; D is unresolved. The CDR3 sequence is 11 residues long. The V end lost 2 bases, the J end lost 8 bases, and 5 bases lay between the germline ends. CDR1 and CDR2 from the germline V gene are SGHDT and YYEEEE. CDR3 protein: CASSFLDEQFF. The CDR3 coding sequence is TGTGCCAGCAGCTTTTTGGATGAGCAGTTCTTC.

V is TRBV9 and J is TRBJ1-1; D gene uncertain. The CDR3 extends over 13 amino acids. V gave up 0 bases and J gave up 2 bases, with 5 bases separating them. Germline V lookup: CDR1 SGDLS, CDR2 YYNGEE. Here the CDR3 DNA reads TGTGCCAGCAGCGTAGGCCCTAACACTGAAGCTTTCTTT. Encoded protein: CASSVGPNTEAFF.

The V gene is TRBV5-1, the J gene TRBJ2-1; 7 bases agree with TRBD1. V shed 1 base and J 10 bases; nucleotides not matched to a gene: 2. The germline gives CDR1 SGHRS, CDR2 YFSETQ. CDR3 size: 12 residues. The CDR3 region is CASSLTGEEQFF. The CDR3 coding sequence is TGCGCCAGCAGCTTGACAGGGGAGGAGCAGTTCTTC. The full variable domain, with the rest looked up from reference TRBV5-1 and TRBJ2-1, is KAGVTQTPRYLIKTRGQQVTLSCSPISGHRSVSWYQQTPGQGLQFLFEYFSETQRNKGNFPGRFSGRQFSNSRSEMNVSTLELGDSALYLCASSLTGEEQFFGPGTRLTVL.